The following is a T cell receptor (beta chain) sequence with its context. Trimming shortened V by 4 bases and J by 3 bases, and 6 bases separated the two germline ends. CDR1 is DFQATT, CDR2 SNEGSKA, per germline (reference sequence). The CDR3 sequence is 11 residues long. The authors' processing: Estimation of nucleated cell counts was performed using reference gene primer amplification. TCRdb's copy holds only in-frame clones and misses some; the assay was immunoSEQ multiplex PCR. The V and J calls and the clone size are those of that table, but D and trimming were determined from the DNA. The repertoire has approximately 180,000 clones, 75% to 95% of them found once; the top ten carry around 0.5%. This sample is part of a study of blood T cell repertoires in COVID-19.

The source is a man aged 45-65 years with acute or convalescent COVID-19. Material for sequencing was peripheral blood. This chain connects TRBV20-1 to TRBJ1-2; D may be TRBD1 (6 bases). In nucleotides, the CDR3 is TGCAGTGCTAACAGGGACTATGGCTACACCTTC. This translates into CSANRDYGYTF.